This entry lists 25 T cell receptor beta chains sequenced from one sample in a study of PD-L1 blockade in urothelial cancer. Sample time point: pretreatment peripheral blood. Clones were sequenced by immunoSEQ multiplex PCR, and TCRdb holds only the in-frame ones, with some missing. Of some 57,000 clones in the sample, approximately 84% were seen once. The material was PBMCs, obtained around atezolizumab (anti-PD-L1) treatment. The receptors come from a man between 50 and 59 years old with urothelial cancer.

The chain uses TRBV5-4 and TRBJ2-7; TRBD2 matches at 8 bases. Germline V CDR1 and CDR2: SGHNT, YYREEE (reference sequence). The trim removed 4 bases at V and 5 bases at J, leaving 14 bases unmatched. The CDR3 spans 16 residues. This CDR3 reads CASSRDPAGGGNEQYF. Written as DNA, the CDR3 is TGTGCCAGCAGCAGGGATCCCGCGGGGGGAGGAAACGAGCAGTACTTC.

This sequence joins TRBV9 and TRBJ2-1; 8 bases align to TRBD2. V was pared by 0 bases and J by 8 bases, with 10 bases of the junction left unmatched. Germline CDR1 SGDLS, CDR2 YYNGEE. CDR3 length: 16 amino acids. The CDR3 region is CASSVAGTSEGDEQFF. In nucleotides, the CDR3 is TGTGCCAGCAGCGTAGCCGGGACTAGTGAGGGCGATGAGCAGTTCTTC. Full variable domain (remainder filled in from reference TRBV9 and TRBJ2-1): DSGVTQTPKHLITATGQRVTLRCSPRSGDLSVYWYQQSLDQGLQFLIQYYNGEERAKGNILERFSAQQFPDLHSELNLSSLELGDSALYFCASSVAGTSEGDEQFFGPGTRLTVL.

The CDR3 sequence: CASSQQDSQETQYF. The CDR3 region has the DNA TGTGCCAGCAGCCAACAGGACAGCCAAGAGACCCAGTACTTC. V gene TRBV14 combines with J gene TRBJ2-5; the D gene is possibly TRBD1 (6 bases). Germline values: CDR1 SGHDN, CDR2 FVKESK. The CDR3 consists of 14 residues. The germline V and J ends were trimmed by 2 bases and 1 base, with 8 bases remaining between them.

The V and J genes are TRBV4-1 and TRBJ2-5, with D perhaps TRBD1 (6 bases). The CDR3 is 17 amino acids. V gave up 0 bases and J gave up 1 base, with 15 bases separating them. Germline V gene lookup returns CDR1 MGHRA and CDR2 YSYEKL. The CDR3 DNA reads as TGCGCCAGCAGCCAAGATTTGACAGGTACCCTCCAAGAGACCCAGTACTTC. Protein: CASSQDLTGTLQETQYF.

The chain carries TRBV4-2 and TRBJ2-1; TRBD2 agrees at 12 bases. With 1 base clipped from V and 2 bases from J, the junction kept 3 bases outside the gene matches. The CDR3 sequence is 17 residues long. The germline V gene has CDR1 LGHNA and CDR2 YNFKEQ. This CDR3 is CASSQGLAGVAYNEQFF. CDR3 nucleotide sequence: TGTGCCAGCAGCCAAGGACTAGCGGGAGTTGCCTACAATGAGCAGTTCTTC.

The chain recombines TRBV5-1 with TRBJ2-1; TRBD2 matches 9 bases. Germline values: CDR1 SGHRS, CDR2 YFSETQ. The V and J ends lost 6 bases and 4 bases, in that order; junction bases with no gene match: 5. There are 14 residues in the CDR3. This CDR3 is CASNSGGLYNEQFF. For the CDR3, the DNA is TGCGCCAGCAATAGCGGGGGCCTTTACAATGAGCAGTTCTTC.

The genes are TRBV7-9 and TRBJ1-5; 10 bases match TRBD1. J gave up 2 bases and V 5 bases, and 3 bases lay outside the gene matches. Per germline, CDR1 SEHNR and CDR2 FQNEAQ (reference sequence). There are 15 residues in the CDR3. The CDR3: CASSGTGEGNQPQHF. In nucleotides, the CDR3 is TGTGCCAGCAGCGGGACAGGGGAAGGCAATCAGCCCCAGCATTTT.

This clone appeared a single time. The same CDR3 also results from other DNA sequences found in this sample. The chain joins TRBV5-1 to TRBJ1-2; 8 nucleotides line up with TRBD1. Germline CDR1 reads SGHRS; CDR2 reads YFSETQ. This CDR3 region has 13 residues. V lost 2 bases and J lost 3; bases outside the gene matches: 0. CDR3 protein: CASSLQGDYGYTF. The CDR3 DNA sequence: TGCGCCAGCAGCTTACAGGGGGACTATGGCTACACCTTC. The full variable domain, with the rest looked up from reference TRBV5-1 and TRBJ1-2, is KAGVTQTPRYLIKTRGQQVTLSCSPISGHRSVSWYQQTPGQGLQFLFEYFSETQRNKGNFPGRFSGRQFSNSRSEMNVSTLELGDSALYLCASSLQGDYGYTFGSGTRLTVV.

This clone was seen a single time. The gene calls are TRBV2 and TRBJ2-5, with 10 bases matching TRBD2. V trimming: 9 bases; J trimming: 1 base; junction bases outside the gene matches: 14. The CDR3 is 17 residues long. Germline assignment: CDR1 SNHLY and CDR2 FYNNEI. This CDR3 reads CASILSGRVGFQETQYF. CDR3 DNA: TGTGCCAGTATACTAAGCGGGAGGGTGGGTTTCCAAGAGACCCAGTACTTC. Combining the CDR3 with reference TRBV2 and TRBJ2-5 gives the whole variable domain EPEVTQTPSHQVTQMGQEVILRCVPISNHLYFYWYRQILGQKVEFLVSFYNNEISEKSEIFDDQFSVERPDGSNFTLKIRSTKLEDSAMYFCASILSGRVGFQETQYFGPGTRLLVL.

This chain connects TRBV10-3 to TRBJ1-5, with D possibly TRBD1 on 5 matching bases. V lost 10 bases and J 2 bases, leaving 9 bases between the germline ends. Germline CDR1 ENHRY, CDR2 SYGVKD. This CDR3 is built from 12 residues. The CDR3 coding sequence is TGTGCCACCACAGGTGGCAATCAGCCCCAGCATTTT. Its translation is CATTGGNQPQHF.

V gene TRBV4-3 combines with J gene TRBJ2-3, with 8 bases that match TRBD2. Germline lookup yields CDR1 LGHNA and CDR2 YSLEER. Trimming took 3 bases from V and 6 from J; bases not matched to a gene: 8. This CDR3 is built from 15 residues. Here the CDR3 reads CASSQGSGIGDTQYF. CDR3 DNA: TGCGCCAGCAGCCAGGGTAGCGGGATTGGGGATACGCAGTATTTT.

J is TRBJ2-7 and V is TRBV19; TRBD1 matches at 10 bases. V lost 4 bases and J lost 9; bases outside the gene matches: 9. This CDR3 contains 14 residues. The germline gives CDR1 LNHDA, CDR2 SQIVND (reference sequence). CDR3 in amino acids: CASSKSRDRGVQYF. Written as DNA, the CDR3 is TGTGCCAGTAGTAAGTCCCGGGACAGGGGAGTGCAGTACTTC.

The J gene is TRBJ2-5, the V gene TRBV19; D might be TRBD2 (5 bases). The V gene lost 5 bases and the J gene lost 5 bases, with 12 bases spanning the gap. Germline V lookup: CDR1 LNHDA, CDR2 SQIVND (reference sequence). The length of the CDR3 is 13 residues. CDR3 DNA: TGTGCCAGTAGTCCCGAGGGTAAGGAGACCCAGTACTTC. It is translated as CASSPEGKETQYF.

The chain recombines TRBV19 with TRBJ1-2; 7 bases are shared with TRBD1. In germline, CDR1 is LNHDA, CDR2 SQIVND (reference sequence). The CDR3 runs to 13 residues. J was trimmed by 5 bases and V by 7 bases; bases with no gene match: 7. Here the CDR3 reads CASTPGGVYGYTF. CDR3 bases: TGTGCCAGTACGCCAGGGGGAGTATATGGCTACACCTTC.

The V and J genes are TRBV6-6 and TRBJ2-2; 8 bases line up with TRBD1. CDR3 length: 15 residues. Germline assignment: CDR1 MNHNY and CDR2 SVGAGI (reference sequence). After removal of 8 bases from V and 4 bases from J, the junction contained 9 bases not matched to a gene. The CDR3 DNA sequence: TGTGCCAGCGGGGGAGGACAGGGCCTCACCGGGGAGCTGTTTTTT. Its protein product is CASGGGQGLTGELFF.

The chain has TRBV11-2 and TRBJ1-1; weak D call: TRBD1 (6 bases). CDR3 length: 13 residues. The ends were cut back, 0 bases at V and 10 bases at J, with 12 bases in the middle. The V gene's germline CDR1 is SGHAT and CDR2 FQNNGV. The CDR3 sequence is CASSLDRGPSAFF. CDR3 bases: TGTGCCAGCAGCTTAGACAGGGGACCATCAGCTTTCTTT.

The chain has TRBV30 and TRBJ2-7, with D tentatively TRBD1 (6 bases). The CDR3 covers 13 residues. CDR1 GTSNPN and CDR2 SVGIG come from the germline V gene (reference sequence). V was pared by 8 bases and J by 0 bases, with 14 bases between. The CDR3 here is CAMARGLSYEQYF. CDR3 nucleotide sequence: TGTGCCATGGCCAGGGGCCTCTCCTACGAGCAGTACTTC.

This clone appeared once. Other DNA sequences within the sample encode an identical CDR3. The rearrangement links TRBV5-1 to TRBJ2-3, with TRBD2 identical over 9 bases. The germline V gene has CDR1 SGHRS and CDR2 YFSETQ. With V trimmed by 3 bases and J by 0 bases, 2 bases remained unmatched. This CDR3 is built from 15 residues. CDR3 in DNA: TGCGCCAGCAGCTCGGGACTAGCTAGCACAGATACGCAGTATTTT. Encoded protein: CASSSGLASTDTQYF.

The chain is built from TRBV19 and TRBJ1-2; D is possibly TRBD1 (6 bases). The CDR3 is 13 residues long. The germline CDR1 and CDR2 sequences are LNHDA and SQIVND (reference sequence). Between the trimmed V and J ends, which lost 4 bases and 2 bases, there was a span of 8 bases. CDR3 residues: CASSTQGNYGYTF. The CDR3 nucleotides are TGTGCCAGTAGTACGCAGGGGAACTATGGCTACACCTTC. Full variable domain (rest looked up from reference TRBV19 and TRBJ1-2): DGGITQSPKYLFRKEGQNVTLSCEQNLNHDAMYWYRQDPGQGLRLIYYSQIVNDFQKGDIAEGYSVSREKKESFPLTVTSAQKNPTAFYLCASSTQGNYGYTFGSGTRLTVV.

The chain is built from TRBV27 and TRBJ2-7; TRBD1 matches at 8 bases. Germline CDR1 reads MNHEY; CDR2 reads SMNVEV (reference sequence). The V gene end was trimmed by 3 bases and the J gene end by 7 bases; junction bases not matched to a gene: 5. The CDR3 totals 13 residues. The CDR3, as DNA: TGTGCCAGCAGTTTCCCCGGACAGGGAGAGCAGTACTTC. The encoded protein is CASSFPGQGEQYF.

The chain couples TRBV6-6 to TRBJ2-2; TRBD2 aligns across 7 bases. Germline lookup yields CDR1 MNHNY and CDR2 SVGAGI (reference sequence). The CDR3 runs 14 residues. V shed 7 bases, J shed 4 bases, and the junction held 6 bases outside the gene matches. The DNA for the CDR3 is TGTGCCAGCACCGGGCGGGAGTTCACCGGGGAGCTGTTTTTT. This codes for CASTGREFTGELFF.

The sample holds one count of this clone. The rearrangement joins TRBV30 to TRBJ1-2; the D gene is possibly TRBD1 (6 bases). The CDR3 has 15 residues. Trimming took off 2 bases at V and 0 bases at J, with 13 bases between the two ends. Germline V gene lookup returns CDR1 GTSNPN and CDR2 SVGIG (reference sequence). The CDR3 nucleotides read TGTGCCTGGAGTTCGGGTGACAGGCCTAACTATGGCTACACCTTC. This codes for CAWSSGDRPNYGYTF.

This chain links TRBV30 with TRBJ1-6; D uncertain. V was clipped by 4 bases and J by 0 bases, with 7 bases between them. CDR1 is GTSNPN and CDR2 is SVGIG in the germline V gene (reference sequence). The CDR3 extends over 14 amino acids. CDR3 residues: CAWIPSSYNSPLHF. The CDR3 DNA reads as TGTGCCTGGATCCCCAGCTCCTATAATTCACCCCTCCACTTT.

A few counts support this clone. The chain has TRBV11-2 and TRBJ2-7, with 10 bases matching TRBD1. The V gene end was trimmed by 2 bases and the J gene end by 3 bases; junction bases not matched to a gene: 4. The CDR3 is 15 amino acids. Germline loops: CDR1 SGHAT, CDR2 FQNNGV. In DNA, the CDR3 is TGTGCCAGCAGCTTACCGGGACAGGGGAGCTACGAGCAGTACTTC. It translates to CASSLPGQGSYEQYF.

The chain carries TRBV5-1 and TRBJ2-1; 8 bases line up with TRBD2. The germline V gene has CDR1 SGHRS and CDR2 YFSETQ. The V and J ends lost 4 bases and 9 bases, in that order; junction bases with no gene match: 6. The CDR3 has 13 amino acids. CDR3 sequence reads: CASSTAGGPEQFF. DNA for the CDR3: TGCGCCAGCAGCACGGCGGGGGGCCCTGAGCAGTTCTTC.